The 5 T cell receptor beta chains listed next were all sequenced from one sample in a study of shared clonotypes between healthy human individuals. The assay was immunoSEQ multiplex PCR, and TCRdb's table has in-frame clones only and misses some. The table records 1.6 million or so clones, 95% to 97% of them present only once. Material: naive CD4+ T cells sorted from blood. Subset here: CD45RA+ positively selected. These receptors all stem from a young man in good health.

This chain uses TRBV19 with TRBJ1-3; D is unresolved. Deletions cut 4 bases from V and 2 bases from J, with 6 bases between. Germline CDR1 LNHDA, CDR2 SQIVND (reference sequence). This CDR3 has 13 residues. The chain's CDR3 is CASSRGTGNTIYF. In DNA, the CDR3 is TGTGCCAGTAGTAGGGGAACTGGAAACACCATATATTTT.

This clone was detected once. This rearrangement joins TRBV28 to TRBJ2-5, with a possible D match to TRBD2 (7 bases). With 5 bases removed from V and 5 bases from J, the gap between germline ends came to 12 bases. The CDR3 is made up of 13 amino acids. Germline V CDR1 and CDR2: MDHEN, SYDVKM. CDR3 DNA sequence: TGTGCCAGCAGTCAAGGGGGGGACGAGACCCAGTACTTC. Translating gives CASSQGGDETQYF.

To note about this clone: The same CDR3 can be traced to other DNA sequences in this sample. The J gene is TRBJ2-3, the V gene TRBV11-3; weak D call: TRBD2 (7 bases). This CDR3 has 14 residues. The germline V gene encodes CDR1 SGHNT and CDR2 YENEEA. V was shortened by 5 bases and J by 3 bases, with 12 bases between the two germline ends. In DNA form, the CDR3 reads TGTGCCAGCAGCCCAGGGAGGGGGACAGATACGCAGTATTTT. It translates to CASSPGRGTDTQYF.

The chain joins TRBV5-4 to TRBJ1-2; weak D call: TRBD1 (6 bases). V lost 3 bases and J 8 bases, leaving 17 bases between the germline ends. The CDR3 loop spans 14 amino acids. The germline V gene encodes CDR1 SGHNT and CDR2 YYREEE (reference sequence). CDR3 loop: CASSWPGQVGGYTF. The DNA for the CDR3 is TGTGCCAGCAGCTGGCCGGGACAAGTGGGAGGCTACACCTTC.

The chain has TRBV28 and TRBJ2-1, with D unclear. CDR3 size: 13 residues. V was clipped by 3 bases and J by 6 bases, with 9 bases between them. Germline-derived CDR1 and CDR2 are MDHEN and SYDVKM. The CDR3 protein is CASSLRLPNEQFF. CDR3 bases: TGTGCCAGCAGTTTGCGGTTACCCAATGAGCAGTTCTTC.